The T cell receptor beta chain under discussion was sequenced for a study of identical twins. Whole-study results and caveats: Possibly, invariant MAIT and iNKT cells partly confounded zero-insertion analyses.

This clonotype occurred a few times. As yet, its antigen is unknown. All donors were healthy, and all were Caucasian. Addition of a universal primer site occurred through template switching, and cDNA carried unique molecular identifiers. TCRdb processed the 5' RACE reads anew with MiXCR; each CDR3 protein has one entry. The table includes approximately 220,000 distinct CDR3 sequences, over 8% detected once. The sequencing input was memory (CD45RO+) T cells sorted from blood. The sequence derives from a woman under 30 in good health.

The CDR3 region has the DNA TGCGCCAGCTCCTGGTCCGGGACAGGGAGCGATACGCAGTATTTT. It is translated as CASSWSGTGSDTQYF. V and J are TRBV5-1 and TRBJ2-3, with 9 bases fitting TRBD1. J gave up 6 bases and V 7 bases, and 12 bases lay outside the gene matches. Germline values: CDR1 SGHRS, CDR2 YFSETQ. CDR3 length: 15 amino acids.